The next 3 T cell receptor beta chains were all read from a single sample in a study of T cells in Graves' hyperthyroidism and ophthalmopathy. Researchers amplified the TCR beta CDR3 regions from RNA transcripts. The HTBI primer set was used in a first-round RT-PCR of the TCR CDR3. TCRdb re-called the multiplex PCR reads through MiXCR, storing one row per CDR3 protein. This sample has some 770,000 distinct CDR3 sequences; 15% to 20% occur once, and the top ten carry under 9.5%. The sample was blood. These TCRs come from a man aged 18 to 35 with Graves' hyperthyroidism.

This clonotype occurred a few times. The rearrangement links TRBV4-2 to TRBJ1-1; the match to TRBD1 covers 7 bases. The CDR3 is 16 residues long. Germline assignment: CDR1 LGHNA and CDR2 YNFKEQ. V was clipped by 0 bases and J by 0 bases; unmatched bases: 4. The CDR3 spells CASSQDIGGLNTEAFF. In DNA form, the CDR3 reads TGTGCCAGCAGCCAAGATATAGGGGGCTTGAACACTGAAGCTTTCTTT.

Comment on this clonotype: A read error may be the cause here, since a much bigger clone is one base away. DNA for the CDR3: TGCAGTGCTAGTGGGCTTCAATACGAGCAGTACTTC. Translated, it gives CSASGLQYEQYF. The gene calls are TRBV20-1 and TRBJ2-7; D gene ambiguous. Per germline, CDR1 DFQATT and CDR2 SNEGSKA (reference sequence). V was trimmed by 3 bases and J by 4 bases, leaving 10 bases between them. CDR3 length: 12 residues.

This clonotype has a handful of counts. CDR3 amino acids: CASSLMLAGGKPYEQYF. CDR3 coding DNA: TGTGCCAGCAGCTTAATGCTAGCGGGAGGCAAACCTTACGAGCAGTACTTC. The chain is built from TRBV11-2 and TRBJ2-7; 11 bases align to TRBD2. The length of the CDR3 is 17 residues. CDR1 is SGHAT, CDR2 FQNNGV, per germline. J lost 4 bases, V lost 2 bases, and 10 bases had no gene match.